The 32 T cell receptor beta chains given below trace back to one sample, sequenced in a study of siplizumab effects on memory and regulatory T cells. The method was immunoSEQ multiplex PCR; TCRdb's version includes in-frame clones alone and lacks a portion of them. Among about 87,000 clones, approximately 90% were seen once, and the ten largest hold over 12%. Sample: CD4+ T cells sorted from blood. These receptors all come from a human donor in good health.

As DNA, the CDR3 is TGCGCCAGCAGCCAAGGTCCCCCACAGGGCGCCCAAGAGACCCAGTACTTC. It specifies CASSQGPPQGAQETQYF. This sequence joins TRBV4-1 and TRBJ2-5, with D possibly TRBD1 on 6 matching bases. This CDR3 has 17 amino acids. The germline CDR1 and CDR2 sequences are MGHRA and YSYEKL. V was shortened by 1 base and J by 1 base, with 16 bases between the two germline ends.

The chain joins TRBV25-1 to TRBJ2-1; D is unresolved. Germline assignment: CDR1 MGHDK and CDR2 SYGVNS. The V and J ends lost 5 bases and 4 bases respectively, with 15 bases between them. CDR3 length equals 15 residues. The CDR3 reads CASSPPQDGYNEQFF. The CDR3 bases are TGTGCCAGCAGTCCGCCGCAGGATGGGTACAATGAGCAGTTCTTC.

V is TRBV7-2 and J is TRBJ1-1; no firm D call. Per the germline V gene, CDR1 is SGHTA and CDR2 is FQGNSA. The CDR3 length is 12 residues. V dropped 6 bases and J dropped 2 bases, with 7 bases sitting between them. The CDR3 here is CASRTFNTEAFF. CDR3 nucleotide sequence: TGTGCCAGCAGGACATTCAACACTGAAGCTTTCTTT.

Here the CDR3 reads CASSLTGEQYF. In DNA, the CDR3 is TGCGCCAGCAGCTTGACAGGCGAGCAGTACTTC. This chain links TRBV5-1 with TRBJ2-7; D might be TRBD1 (5 bases). This CDR3 spans 11 amino acids. CDR1 and CDR2 from the germline V gene are SGHRS and YFSETQ. V shed 1 base and J shed 6 bases, with 5 bases lying between them.

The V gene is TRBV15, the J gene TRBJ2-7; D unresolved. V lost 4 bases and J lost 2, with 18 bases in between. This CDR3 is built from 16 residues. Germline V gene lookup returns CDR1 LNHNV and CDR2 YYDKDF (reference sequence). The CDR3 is CATSMTLSTVTYEQYF. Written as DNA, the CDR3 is TGTGCCACCAGCATGACACTTTCGACGGTCACCTACGAGCAGTACTTC.

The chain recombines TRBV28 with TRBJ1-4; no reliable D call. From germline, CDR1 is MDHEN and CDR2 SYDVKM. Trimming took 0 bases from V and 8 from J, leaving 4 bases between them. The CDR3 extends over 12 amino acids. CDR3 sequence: CASSLWGEKLFF. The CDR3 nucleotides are TGTGCCAGCAGTTTATGGGGAGAAAAACTGTTTTTT.

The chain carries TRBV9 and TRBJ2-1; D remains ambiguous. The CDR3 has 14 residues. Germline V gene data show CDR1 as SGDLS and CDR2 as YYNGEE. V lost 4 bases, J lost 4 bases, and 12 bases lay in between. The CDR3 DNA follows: TGTGCCAGCAGCTCCCGTGAGGTATACAATGAGCAGTTCTTC. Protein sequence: CASSSREVYNEQFF.

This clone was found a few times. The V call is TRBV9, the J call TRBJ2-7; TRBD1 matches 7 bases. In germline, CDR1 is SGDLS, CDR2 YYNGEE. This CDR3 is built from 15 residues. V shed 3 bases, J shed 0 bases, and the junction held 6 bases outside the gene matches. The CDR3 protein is CASSARDSNSYEQYF. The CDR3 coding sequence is TGTGCCAGCAGCGCCCGGGACAGTAACTCCTACGAGCAGTACTTC.

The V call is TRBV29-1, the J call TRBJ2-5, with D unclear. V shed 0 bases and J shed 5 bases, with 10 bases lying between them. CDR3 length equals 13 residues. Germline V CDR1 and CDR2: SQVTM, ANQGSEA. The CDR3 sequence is CSVEDMGLETQYF. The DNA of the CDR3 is TGCAGCGTTGAAGATATGGGGTTGGAGACCCAGTACTTC.

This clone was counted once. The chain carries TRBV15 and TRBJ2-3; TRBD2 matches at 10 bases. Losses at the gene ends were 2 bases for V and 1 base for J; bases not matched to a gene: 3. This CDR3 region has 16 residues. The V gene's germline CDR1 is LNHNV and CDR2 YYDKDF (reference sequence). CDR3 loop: CATSRSGTSGTDTQYF. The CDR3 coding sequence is TGTGCCACCAGCAGATCCGGGACTAGCGGCACAGATACGCAGTATTTT.

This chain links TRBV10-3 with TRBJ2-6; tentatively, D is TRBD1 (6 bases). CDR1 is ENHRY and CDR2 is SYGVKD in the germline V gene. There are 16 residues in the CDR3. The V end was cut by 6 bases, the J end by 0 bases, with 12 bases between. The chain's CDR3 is CAIRGQSSSGANVLTF. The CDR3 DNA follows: TGTGCCATCAGAGGACAGAGTTCCTCTGGGGCCAACGTCCTGACTTTC.

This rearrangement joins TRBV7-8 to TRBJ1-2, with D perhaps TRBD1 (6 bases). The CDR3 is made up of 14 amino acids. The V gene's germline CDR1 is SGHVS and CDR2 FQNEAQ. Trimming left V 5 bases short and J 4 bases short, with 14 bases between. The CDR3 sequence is CASSAQGFGYGYTF. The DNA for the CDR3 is TGTGCCAGCAGCGCACAGGGTTTTGGCTATGGCTACACCTTC.

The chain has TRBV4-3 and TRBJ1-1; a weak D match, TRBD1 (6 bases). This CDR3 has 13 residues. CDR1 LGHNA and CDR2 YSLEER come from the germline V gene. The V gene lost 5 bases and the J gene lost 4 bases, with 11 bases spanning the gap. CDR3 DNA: TGCGCCAGCAGCTTAAGCAGGGGCACTGAAGCTTTCTTT. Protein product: CASSLSRGTEAFF.

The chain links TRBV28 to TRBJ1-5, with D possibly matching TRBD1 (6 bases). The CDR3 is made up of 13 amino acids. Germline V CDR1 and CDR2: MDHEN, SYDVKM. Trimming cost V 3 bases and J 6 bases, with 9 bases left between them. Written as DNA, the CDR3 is TGTGCCAGCAGTTTTGGGACATTTCAGCCCCAGCATTTT. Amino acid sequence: CASSFGTFQPQHF.

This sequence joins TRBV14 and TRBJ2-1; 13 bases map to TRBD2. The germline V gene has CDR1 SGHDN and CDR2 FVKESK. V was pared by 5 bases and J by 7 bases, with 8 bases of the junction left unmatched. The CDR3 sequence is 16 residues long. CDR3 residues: CASSSPTSGRRNEQFF. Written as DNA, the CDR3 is TGTGCCAGCAGCTCCCCGACTAGCGGGAGGCGGAATGAGCAGTTCTTC.

The DNA of the CDR3 is TGCGCCAGCAGCTTGGACTCCGTTTCCTACGAGCAGTACTTC. Protein: CASSLDSVSYEQYF. This chain uses TRBV5-1 with TRBJ2-7; D ambiguous. Trimming took off 0 bases at V and 1 base at J, with 8 bases between the two ends. Germline-derived CDR1 and CDR2 are SGHRS and YFSETQ. This CDR3 has 14 amino acids. Based on the CDR3 plus reference TRBV5-1 and TRBJ2-7, the full variable domain is KAGVTQTPRYLIKTRGQQVTLSCSPISGHRSVSWYQQTPGQGLQFLFEYFSETQRNKGNFPGRFSGRQFSNSRSEMNVSTLELGDSALYLCASSLDSVSYEQYFGPGTRLTVT.

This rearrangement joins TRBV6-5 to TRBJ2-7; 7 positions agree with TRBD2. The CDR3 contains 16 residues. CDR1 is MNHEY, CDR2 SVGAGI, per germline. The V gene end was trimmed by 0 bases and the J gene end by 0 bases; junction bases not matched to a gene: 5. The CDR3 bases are TGTGCCAGCAGTTACTCGCCTAGCGGAAGCTCCTACGAGCAGTACTTC. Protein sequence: CASSYSPSGSSYEQYF.

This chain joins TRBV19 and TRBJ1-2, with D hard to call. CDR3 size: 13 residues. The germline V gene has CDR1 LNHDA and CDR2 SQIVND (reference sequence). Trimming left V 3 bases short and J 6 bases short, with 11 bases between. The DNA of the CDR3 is TGTGCCAGTAGTATCCCAGTCGATCATGGCTACACCTTC. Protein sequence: CASSIPVDHGYTF.

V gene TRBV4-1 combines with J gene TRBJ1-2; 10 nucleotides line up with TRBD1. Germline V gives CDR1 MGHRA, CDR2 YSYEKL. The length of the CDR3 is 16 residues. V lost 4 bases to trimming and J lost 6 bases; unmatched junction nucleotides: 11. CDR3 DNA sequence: TGCGCCAGCAGCCCTAGTAGGACAGGGGGTGGACATGGCTACACCTTC. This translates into CASSPSRTGGGHGYTF.

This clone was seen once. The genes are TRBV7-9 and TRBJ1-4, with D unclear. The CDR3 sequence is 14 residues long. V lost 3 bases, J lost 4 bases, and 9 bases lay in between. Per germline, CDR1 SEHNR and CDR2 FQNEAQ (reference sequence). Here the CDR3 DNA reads TGTGCCAGCAGCTTTGCGCGGGATAATGAAAAACTGTTTTTT. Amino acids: CASSFARDNEKLFF. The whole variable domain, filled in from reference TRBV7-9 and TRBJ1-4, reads DTGVSQNPRHKITKRGQNVTFRCDPISEHNRLYWYRQTLGQGPEFLTYFQNEAQLEKSRLLSDRFSAERPKGSFSTLEIQRTEQGDSAMYLCASSFARDNEKLFFGSGTQLSVL.

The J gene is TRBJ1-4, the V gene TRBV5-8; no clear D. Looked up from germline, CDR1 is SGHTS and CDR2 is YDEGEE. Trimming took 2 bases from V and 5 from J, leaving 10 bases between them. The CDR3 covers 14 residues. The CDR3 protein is CASSFILLNEKLFF. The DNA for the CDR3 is TGTGCCAGCAGCTTCATCTTACTGAATGAAAAACTGTTTTTT.

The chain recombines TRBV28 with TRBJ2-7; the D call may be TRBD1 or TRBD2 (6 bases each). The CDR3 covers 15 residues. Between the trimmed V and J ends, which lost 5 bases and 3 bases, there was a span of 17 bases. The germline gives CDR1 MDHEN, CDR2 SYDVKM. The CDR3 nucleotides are TGTGCCAGCAGTCCCGAGGGGGGCCCCAACTACGAGCAGTACTTC. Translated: CASSPEGGPNYEQYF.

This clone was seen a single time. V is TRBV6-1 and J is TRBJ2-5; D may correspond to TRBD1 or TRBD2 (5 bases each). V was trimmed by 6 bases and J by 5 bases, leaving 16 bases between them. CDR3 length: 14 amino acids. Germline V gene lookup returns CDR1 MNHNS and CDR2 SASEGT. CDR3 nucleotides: TGTGCCAGCAGGACCGGGACCCTGGGGGAGACCCAGTACTTC. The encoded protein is CASRTGTLGETQYF.

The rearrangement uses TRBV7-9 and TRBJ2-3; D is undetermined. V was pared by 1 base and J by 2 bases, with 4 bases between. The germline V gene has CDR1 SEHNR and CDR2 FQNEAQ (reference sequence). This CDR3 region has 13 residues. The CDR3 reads CASSLEHTDTQYF. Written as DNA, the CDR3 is TGTGCCAGCAGCTTAGAACACACAGATACGCAGTATTTT.

CDR3 sequence (DNA): TGTGCCAGCTCACCACAAGACAGGGTGGACTATGGCTACACCTTC. Protein product: CASSPQDRVDYGYTF. The chain links TRBV18 to TRBJ1-2, with TRBD1 matching 7 bases. The CDR3 extends over 15 amino acids. Germline values: CDR1 KGHSH, CDR2 LQKENI. V trimming: 1 base; J trimming: 3 bases; junction bases outside the gene matches: 5.

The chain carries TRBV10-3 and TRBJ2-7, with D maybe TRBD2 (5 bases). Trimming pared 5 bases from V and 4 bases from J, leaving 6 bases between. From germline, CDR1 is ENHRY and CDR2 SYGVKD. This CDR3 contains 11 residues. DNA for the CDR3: TGTGCCATCAGTCGGGGATACGAGCAGTACTTC. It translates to CAISRGYEQYF.

DNA for the CDR3: TGTGCCAGCAGCGTAGGAGCCAACAATGAGCAGTTCTTC. Protein sequence: CASSVGANNEQFF. The J gene is TRBJ2-1, the V gene TRBV9; D remains ambiguous. The CDR3 is made up of 13 amino acids. Trimming pared 0 bases from V and 5 bases from J, leaving 6 bases between. CDR1 and CDR2 (germline): SGDLS, YYNGEE.

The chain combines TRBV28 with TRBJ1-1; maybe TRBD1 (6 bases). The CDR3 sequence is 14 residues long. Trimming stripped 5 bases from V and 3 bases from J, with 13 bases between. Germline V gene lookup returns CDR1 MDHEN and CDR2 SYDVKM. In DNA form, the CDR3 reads TGTGCCAGCAGTCCCTGGAAGGGGGACACTGAAGCTTTCTTT. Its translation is CASSPWKGDTEAFF.

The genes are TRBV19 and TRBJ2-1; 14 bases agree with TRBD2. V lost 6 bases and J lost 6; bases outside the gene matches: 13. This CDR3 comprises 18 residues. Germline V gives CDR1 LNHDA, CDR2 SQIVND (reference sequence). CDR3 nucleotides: TGTGCCAGTAGCGGACCGGGACTAGCGGGAGCCCCCCCCAATGAGCAGTTCTTC. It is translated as CASSGPGLAGAPPNEQFF.

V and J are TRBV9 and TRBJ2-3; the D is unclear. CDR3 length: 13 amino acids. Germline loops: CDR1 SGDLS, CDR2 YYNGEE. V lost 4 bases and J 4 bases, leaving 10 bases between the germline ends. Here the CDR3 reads CASSPHISDTQYF. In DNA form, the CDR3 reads TGTGCCAGCAGCCCCCACATTTCAGATACGCAGTATTTT.

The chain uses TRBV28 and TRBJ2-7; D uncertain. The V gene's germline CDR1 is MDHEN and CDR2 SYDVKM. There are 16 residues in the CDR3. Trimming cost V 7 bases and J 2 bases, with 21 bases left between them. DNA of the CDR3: TGTGCCAGCACCTCCCACGTTAGCAGCGTTCCCTACGAGCAGTACTTC. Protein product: CASTSHVSSVPYEQYF. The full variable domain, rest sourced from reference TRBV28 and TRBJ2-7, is DVKVTQSSRYLVKRTGEKVFLECVQDMDHENMFWYRQDPGLGLRLIYFSYDVKMKEKGDIPEGYSVSREKKERFSLILESASTNQTSMYLCASTSHVSSVPYEQYFGPGTRLTVT.

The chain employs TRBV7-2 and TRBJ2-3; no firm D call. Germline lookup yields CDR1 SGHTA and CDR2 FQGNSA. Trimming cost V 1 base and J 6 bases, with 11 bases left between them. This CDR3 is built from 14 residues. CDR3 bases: TGTGCCAGCAGCTTAGTCAGCTTTCGGGATACGCAGTATTTT. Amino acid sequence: CASSLVSFRDTQYF. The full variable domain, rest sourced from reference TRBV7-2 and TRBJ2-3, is GAGVSQSPSNKVTEKGKDVELRCDPISGHTALYWYRQSLGQGLEFLIYFQGNSAPDKSGLPSDRFSAERTGGSVSTLTIQRTQQEDSAVYLCASSLVSFRDTQYFGPGTRLTVL.